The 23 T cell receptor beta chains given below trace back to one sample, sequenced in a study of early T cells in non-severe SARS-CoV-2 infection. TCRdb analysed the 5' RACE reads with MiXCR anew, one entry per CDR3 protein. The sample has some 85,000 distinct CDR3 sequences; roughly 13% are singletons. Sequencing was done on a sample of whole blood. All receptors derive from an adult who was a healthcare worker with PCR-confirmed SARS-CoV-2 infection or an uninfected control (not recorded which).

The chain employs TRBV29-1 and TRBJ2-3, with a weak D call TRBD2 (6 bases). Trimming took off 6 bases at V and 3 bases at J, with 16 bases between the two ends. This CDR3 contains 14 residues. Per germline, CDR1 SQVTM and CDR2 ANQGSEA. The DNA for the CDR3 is TGCAGCGTAGGCCGGGGGAGCCTGACAGATACGCAGTATTTT. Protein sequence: CSVGRGSLTDTQYF.

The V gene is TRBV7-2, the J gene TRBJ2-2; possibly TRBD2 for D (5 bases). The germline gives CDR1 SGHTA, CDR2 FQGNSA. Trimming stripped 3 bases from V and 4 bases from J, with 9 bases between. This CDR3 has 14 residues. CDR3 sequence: CASSFVRGTGELFF. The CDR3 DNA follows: TGTGCCAGCAGCTTTGTCCGGGGCACCGGGGAGCTGTTTTTT.

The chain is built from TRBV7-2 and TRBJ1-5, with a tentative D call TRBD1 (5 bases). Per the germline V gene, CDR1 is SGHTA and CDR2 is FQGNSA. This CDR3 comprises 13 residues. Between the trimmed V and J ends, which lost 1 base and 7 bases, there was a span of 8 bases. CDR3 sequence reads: CASSLDRLQPQHF. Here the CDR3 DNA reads TGTGCCAGCAGCTTAGACAGGCTCCAGCCCCAGCATTTT. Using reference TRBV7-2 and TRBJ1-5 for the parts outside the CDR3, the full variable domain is GAGVSQSPSNKVTEKGKDVELRCDPISGHTALYWYRQSLGQGLEFLIYFQGNSAPDKSGLPSDRFSAERTGGSVSTLTIQRTQQEDSAVYLCASSLDRLQPQHFGDGTRLSIL.

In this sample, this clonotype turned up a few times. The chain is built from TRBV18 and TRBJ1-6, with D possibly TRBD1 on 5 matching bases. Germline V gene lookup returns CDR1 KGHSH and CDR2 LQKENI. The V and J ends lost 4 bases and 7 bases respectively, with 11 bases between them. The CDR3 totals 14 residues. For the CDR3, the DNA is TGTGCCAGCTCACTACAGGACCGAAATTCACCCCTCCACTTT. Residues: CASSLQDRNSPLHF.

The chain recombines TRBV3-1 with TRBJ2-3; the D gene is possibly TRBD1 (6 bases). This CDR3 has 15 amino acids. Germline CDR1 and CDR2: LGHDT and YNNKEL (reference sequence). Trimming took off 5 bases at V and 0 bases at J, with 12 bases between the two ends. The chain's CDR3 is CASSATGTSTDTQYF. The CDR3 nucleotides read TGTGCCAGCAGCGCTACAGGGACCAGCACAGATACGCAGTATTTT.

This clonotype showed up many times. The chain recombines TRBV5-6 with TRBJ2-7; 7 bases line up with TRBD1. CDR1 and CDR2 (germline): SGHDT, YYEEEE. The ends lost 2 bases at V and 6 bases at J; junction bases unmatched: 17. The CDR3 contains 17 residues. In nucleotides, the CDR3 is TGTGCCAGCAGCTTCTCTTTGACAGGGCTCGACGTGGGCGAGCAGTACTTC. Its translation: CASSFSLTGLDVGEQYF.

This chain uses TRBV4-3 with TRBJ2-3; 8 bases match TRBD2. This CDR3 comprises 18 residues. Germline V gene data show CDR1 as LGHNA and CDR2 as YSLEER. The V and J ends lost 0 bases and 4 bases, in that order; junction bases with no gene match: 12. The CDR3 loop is CASSQEGGTRFLADTQYF. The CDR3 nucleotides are TGCGCCAGCAGCCAAGAGGGGGGGACTAGGTTCCTCGCAGATACGCAGTATTTT.

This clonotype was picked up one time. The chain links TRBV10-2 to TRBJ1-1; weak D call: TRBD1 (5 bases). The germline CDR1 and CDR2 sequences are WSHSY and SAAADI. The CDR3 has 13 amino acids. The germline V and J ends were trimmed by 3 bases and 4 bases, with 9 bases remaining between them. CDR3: CASSEWGSTEAFF. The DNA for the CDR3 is TGCGCCAGCAGTGAATGGGGGAGCACTGAAGCTTTCTTT.

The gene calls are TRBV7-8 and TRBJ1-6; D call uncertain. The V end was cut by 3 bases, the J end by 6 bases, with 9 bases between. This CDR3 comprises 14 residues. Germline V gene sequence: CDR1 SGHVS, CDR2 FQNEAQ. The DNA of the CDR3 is TGTGCCAGCAGCTTGAGAGAGGGTAATTCACCCCTCCACTTT. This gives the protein CASSLREGNSPLHF.

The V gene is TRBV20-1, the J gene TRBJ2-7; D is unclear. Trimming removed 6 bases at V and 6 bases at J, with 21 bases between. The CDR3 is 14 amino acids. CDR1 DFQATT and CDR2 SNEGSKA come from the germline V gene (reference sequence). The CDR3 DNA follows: TGCAGTGCCCGCTCGAGCAGTTCGCTTTCCGAGCAGTACTTC. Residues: CSARSSSSLSEQYF.

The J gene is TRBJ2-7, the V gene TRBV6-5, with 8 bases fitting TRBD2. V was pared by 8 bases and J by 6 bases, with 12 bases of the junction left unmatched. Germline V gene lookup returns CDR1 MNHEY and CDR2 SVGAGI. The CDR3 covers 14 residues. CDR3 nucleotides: TGTGCCAGCGCACGGGGGGGTACTTCATCCGAGCAGTACTTC. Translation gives CASARGGTSSEQYF.

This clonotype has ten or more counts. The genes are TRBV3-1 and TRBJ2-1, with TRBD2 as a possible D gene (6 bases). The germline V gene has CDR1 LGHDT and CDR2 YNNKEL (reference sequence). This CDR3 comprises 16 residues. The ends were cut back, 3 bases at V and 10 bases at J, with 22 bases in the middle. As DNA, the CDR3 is TGTGCCAGCAGCCAGACTATGGCAGGGCGGGGTGAGGAGCAGTTCTTC. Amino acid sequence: CASSQTMAGRGEEQFF.

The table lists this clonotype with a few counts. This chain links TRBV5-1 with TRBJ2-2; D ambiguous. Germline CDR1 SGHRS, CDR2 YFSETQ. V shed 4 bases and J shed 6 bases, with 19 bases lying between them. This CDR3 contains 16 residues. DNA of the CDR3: TGCGCCAGCAGCCCCGGAGCAGGCCCGCATGCCGGGGAGCTGTTTTTT. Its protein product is CASSPGAGPHAGELFF.

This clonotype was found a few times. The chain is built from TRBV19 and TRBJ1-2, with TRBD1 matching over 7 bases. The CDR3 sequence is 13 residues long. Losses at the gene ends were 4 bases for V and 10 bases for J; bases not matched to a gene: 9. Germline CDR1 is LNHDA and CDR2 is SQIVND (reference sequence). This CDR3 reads CASSTRDRPAYTF. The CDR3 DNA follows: TGTGCCAGTAGTACCCGGGACAGACCGGCCTACACCTTC.

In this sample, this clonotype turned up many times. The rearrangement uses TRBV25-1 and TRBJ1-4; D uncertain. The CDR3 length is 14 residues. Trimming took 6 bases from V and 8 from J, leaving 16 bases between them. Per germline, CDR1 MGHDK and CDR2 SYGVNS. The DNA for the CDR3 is TGTGCCAGCAGCTTAATGGATCCCGGGGAAAAACTGTTTTTT. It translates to CASSLMDPGEKLFF.

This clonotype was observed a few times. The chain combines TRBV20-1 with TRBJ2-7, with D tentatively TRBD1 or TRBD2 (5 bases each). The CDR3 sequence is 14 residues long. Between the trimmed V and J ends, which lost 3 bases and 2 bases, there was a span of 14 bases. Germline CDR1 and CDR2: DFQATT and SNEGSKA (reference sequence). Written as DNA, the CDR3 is TGCAGTGCTAGCGCCGTGGGGACCACCTACGAGCAGTACTTC. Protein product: CSASAVGTTYEQYF.

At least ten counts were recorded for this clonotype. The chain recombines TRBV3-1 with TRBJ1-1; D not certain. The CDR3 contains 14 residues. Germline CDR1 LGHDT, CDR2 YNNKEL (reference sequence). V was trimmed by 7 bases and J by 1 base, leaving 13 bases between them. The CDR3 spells CASTGRAKNTEAFF. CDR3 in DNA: TGTGCCAGCACGGGCCGAGCAAAGAACACTGAAGCTTTCTTT.

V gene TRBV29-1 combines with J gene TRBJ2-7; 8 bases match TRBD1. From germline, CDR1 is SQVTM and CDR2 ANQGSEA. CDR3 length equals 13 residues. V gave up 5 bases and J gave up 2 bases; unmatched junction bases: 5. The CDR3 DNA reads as TGCAGCGTTTTGAACAGGGGGACCTACGAGCAGTACTTC. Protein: CSVLNRGTYEQYF.

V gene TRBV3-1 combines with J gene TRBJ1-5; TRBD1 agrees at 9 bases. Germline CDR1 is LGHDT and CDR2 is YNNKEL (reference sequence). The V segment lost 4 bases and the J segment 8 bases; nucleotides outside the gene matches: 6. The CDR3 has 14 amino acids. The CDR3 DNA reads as TGTGCCAGCAGCCGGGACAGGGCGGTAGAGCCCCAGCATTTT. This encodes CASSRDRAVEPQHF.

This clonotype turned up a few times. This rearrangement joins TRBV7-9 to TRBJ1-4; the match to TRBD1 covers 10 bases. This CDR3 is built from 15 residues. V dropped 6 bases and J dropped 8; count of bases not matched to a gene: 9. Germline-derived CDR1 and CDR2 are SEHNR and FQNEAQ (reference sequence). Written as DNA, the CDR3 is TGTGCCAGCAGAGCGACAGGGGGCGTGAGAGAAAAACTGTTTTTT. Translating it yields CASRATGGVREKLFF.

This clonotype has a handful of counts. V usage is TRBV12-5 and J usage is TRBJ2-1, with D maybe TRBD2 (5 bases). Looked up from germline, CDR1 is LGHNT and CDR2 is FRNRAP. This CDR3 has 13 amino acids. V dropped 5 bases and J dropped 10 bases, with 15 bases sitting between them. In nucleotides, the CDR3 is TGTGCTAGTGGTCATGGTCGGCGGGTCGAGCAGTTCTTC. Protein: CASGHGRRVEQFF.

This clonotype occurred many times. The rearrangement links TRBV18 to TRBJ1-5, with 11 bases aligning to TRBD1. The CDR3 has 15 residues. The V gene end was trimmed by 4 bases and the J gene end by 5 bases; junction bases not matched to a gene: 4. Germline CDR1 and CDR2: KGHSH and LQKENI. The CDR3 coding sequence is TGTGCCAGCTCACACGGGACAGGGGGGGATCAGCCCCAGCATTTT. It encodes CASSHGTGGDQPQHF.

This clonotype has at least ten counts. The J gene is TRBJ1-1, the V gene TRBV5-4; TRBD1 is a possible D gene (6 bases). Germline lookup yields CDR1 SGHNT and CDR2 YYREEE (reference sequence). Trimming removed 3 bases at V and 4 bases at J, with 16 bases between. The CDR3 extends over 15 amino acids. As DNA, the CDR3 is TGTGCCAGCAGCTGGAAGACAGGATTTAGCACTGAAGCTTTCTTT. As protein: CASSWKTGFSTEAFF.